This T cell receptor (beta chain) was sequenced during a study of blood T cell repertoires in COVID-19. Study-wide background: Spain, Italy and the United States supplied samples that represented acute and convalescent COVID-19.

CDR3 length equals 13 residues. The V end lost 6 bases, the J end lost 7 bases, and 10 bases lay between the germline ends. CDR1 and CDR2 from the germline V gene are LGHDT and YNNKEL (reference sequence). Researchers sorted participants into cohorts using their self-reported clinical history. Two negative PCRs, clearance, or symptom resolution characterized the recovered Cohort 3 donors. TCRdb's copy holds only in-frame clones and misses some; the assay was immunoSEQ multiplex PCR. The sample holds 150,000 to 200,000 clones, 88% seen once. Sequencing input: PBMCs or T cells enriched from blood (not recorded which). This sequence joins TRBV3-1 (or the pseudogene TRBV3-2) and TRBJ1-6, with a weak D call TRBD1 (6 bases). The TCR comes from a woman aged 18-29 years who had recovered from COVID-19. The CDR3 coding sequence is TGTGCCAGCAGTACAGGGTTAAATTCACCCCTCCACTTT. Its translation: CASSTGLNSPLHF.